This is a list of T cell receptor beta chains from one sample in a study of blood T cell repertoires in COVID-19. TCRdb's copy holds only in-frame clones and misses some; the assay was immunoSEQ multiplex PCR. Of 100,000 to 150,000 clones listed, around 80% are singletons. Sequencing was carried out using peripheral blood. These receptors originate from a man in his forties or fifties with active or convalescent COVID-19. Each CDR3 is given with its conserved first and last residue. D genes are given only for firm matches. Part of the rows lack a size; the others show once, few, many or a class for expanded clones.

CASSRGLPELYNEQFF	TGCGCCAGCAGCCGGGGACTCCCGGAGCTTTACAATGAGCAGTTCTTC	TRBV5-1	TRBJ2-1	NA	NA
CASSPSVGPPYNEQFF	TGTGCCAGCAGCCCCTCCGTGGGGCCTCCATACAATGAGCAGTTCTTC	TRBV11-2	TRBJ2-1	NA	NA
CASSYSMVSRLSGEQYF	TGTGCCAGCAGTTACTCGATGGTCAGTCGGCTTTCGGGCGAGCAGTACTTC	TRBV6-2/TRBV6-3	TRBJ2-7	NA	NA
CASSFGLTGNTIYF	TGCGCCAGCAGCTTTGGACTTACTGGAAACACCATATATTTT	TRBV5-1	TRBJ1-3	NA	few
CASHNPWDRAHYGYTF	TGTGCCAGCCATAACCCCTGGGACAGGGCCCACTATGGCTACACCTTC	TRBV21-1	TRBJ1-2	NA	NA
CASSQEAAGGISYEQYF	TGCGCCAGCAGCCAAGAGGCCGCGGGAGGTATCTCCTACGAGCAGTACTTC	TRBV4-1	TRBJ2-7	TRBD2	NA
CASSTGLHEKLFF	TGTGCCAGTAGTACTGGACTACATGAAAAACTGTTTTTT	TRBV19	TRBJ1-4	NA	NA
CASSLAGGPTDTQYF	TGCGCCAGCAGCTTAGCGGGAGGTCCCACAGATACGCAGTATTTT	TRBV5-1	TRBJ2-3	TRBD2	few
CASSPNTEAFF	TGTGCCAGCAGCCCAAACACTGAAGCTTTCTTT	TRBV6-6	TRBJ1-1	NA	once
CASTTWTSDEQFF	TGTGCCAGTACCACCTGGACTAGCGATGAGCAGTTCTTC	TRBV19	TRBJ2-1	TRBD2	NA
CASSFRDYGYTF	TGTGCCAGTAGTTTCCGTGACTATGGCTACACCTTC	TRBV19	TRBJ1-2	NA	NA
CATSSMRSYNSPLHF	TGTGCCACCTCATCTATGCGCTCCTATAATTCACCCCTCCACTTT	TRBV6-5	TRBJ1-6	NA	NA
CASSSGQAPEAFF	TGCGCCAGCAGCTCTGGACAGGCACCGGAAGCTTTCTTT	TRBV5-1	TRBJ1-1	TRBD1	NA
CASSPVVANTMNTEAFF	TGTGCCAGCAGCCCTGTGGTAGCGAACACAATGAACACTGAAGCTTTCTTT	TRBV9	TRBJ1-1	NA	once